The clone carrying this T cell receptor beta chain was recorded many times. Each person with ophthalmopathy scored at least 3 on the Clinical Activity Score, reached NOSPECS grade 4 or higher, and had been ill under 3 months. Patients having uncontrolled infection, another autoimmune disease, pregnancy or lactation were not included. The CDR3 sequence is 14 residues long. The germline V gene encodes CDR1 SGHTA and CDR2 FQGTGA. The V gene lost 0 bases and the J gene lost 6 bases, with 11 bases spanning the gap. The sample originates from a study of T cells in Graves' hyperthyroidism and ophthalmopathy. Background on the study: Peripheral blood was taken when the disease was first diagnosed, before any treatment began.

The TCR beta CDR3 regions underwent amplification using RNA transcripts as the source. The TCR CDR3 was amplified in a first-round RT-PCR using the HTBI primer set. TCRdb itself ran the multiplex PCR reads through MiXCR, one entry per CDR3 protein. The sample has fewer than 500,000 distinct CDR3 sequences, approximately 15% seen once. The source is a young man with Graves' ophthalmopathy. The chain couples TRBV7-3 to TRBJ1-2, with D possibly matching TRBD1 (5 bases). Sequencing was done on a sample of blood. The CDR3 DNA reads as TGTGCCAGCAGCTTAACCCCGCAGGGCGATGGCTACACCTTC. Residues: CASSLTPQGDGYTF.